What follows are 17 T cell receptor beta chains derived from one specimen sequenced in a study of T-cell reconstitution after alpha-beta-depleted transplantation in children. During its preparation, the TCRbeta library received unique molecular identifiers. MiXCR, applied by TCRdb to the PCR reads, yields one record per CDR3 protein. The sample has some 70,000 distinct CDR3 sequences, roughly 4.9% seen once. The material sequenced was PBMCs, mostly from graft donor cells, taken 180 days after TCRalphabeta/CD19-depleted stem cell transplant. The receptor source for this set is a boy in the first two years of life who had a stem cell transplant for acute myeloid leukemia, so the T cells may come from the graft donor.

This clonotype was recorded many times. The rearrangement links TRBV20-1 to TRBJ2-5; TRBD2 agrees at 7 bases. The CDR3 runs 15 residues. V was pared by 3 bases and J by 4 bases, with 11 bases of the junction left unmatched. The germline CDR1 and CDR2 sequences are DFQATT and SNEGSKA (reference sequence). DNA for the CDR3: TGCAGTGCTAGGGAATTCTCGGGGGGTGGAGAGACCCAGTACTTC. It is translated as CSAREFSGGGETQYF.

This clonotype has ten or more counts. This sequence joins TRBV19 and TRBJ1-4; TRBD1 might be the D (5 bases). CDR3 length: 15 residues. Germline-derived CDR1 and CDR2 are LNHDA and SQIVND (reference sequence). Trimming stripped 6 bases from V and 0 bases from J, with 11 bases between. CDR3 in DNA: TGTGCCAGTAGGCAGAGACAGACAACTAATGAAAAACTGTTTTTT. Translated, it gives CASRQRQTTNEKLFF.

Many counts were recorded for this clonotype. The rearrangement links TRBV12-3 or TRBV12-4 to TRBJ1-3, with D unresolved. The CDR3 consists of 16 residues. V lost 4 bases and J lost 0, with 13 bases in between. The CDR3, as DNA: TGTGCCAGCAGTTATGGACGGTTACTCTCTGGAAACACCATATATTTT. Residues: CASSYGRLLSGNTIYF.

This clonotype was counted ten times or more. The chain couples TRBV7-2 to TRBJ1-1; D remains unclear. V was trimmed by 4 bases and J by 0 bases, leaving 12 bases between them. Germline V CDR1 and CDR2: SGHTA, FQGNSA. The CDR3 spans 15 residues. CDR3 in amino acids: CASSSFHIMNTEAFF. CDR3 nucleotides: TGTGCCAGCAGCTCTTTTCATATCATGAACACTGAAGCTTTCTTT.

This clonotype was counted many times. V usage is TRBV29-1 and J usage is TRBJ2-5; 11 positions agree with TRBD1. V shed 7 bases, J shed 4 bases, and the junction held 8 bases outside the gene matches. Germline-derived CDR1 and CDR2 are SQVTM and ANQGSEA. This CDR3 is built from 14 residues. The CDR3 loop reads CSAGGTGGVETQYF. CDR3 coding DNA: TGCAGCGCGGGGGGGACAGGGGGGGTAGAGACCCAGTACTTC.

The sample holds many counts of this clonotype. This chain links TRBV18 with TRBJ2-1, with 11 bases that match TRBD1. The CDR3 loop spans 16 amino acids. V dropped 1 base and J dropped 10; count of bases not matched to a gene: 9. The germline V gene encodes CDR1 KGHSH and CDR2 LQKENI. DNA of the CDR3: TGTGCCAGCTCACCACTCGGACAGGGGGCGGGGATCGAGCAGTTCTTC. This gives the protein CASSPLGQGAGIEQFF.

This clonotype has a count of ten or more. This sequence joins TRBV12-3 or TRBV12-4 and TRBJ1-1; 7 bases are a match to TRBD1. The junction had 12 bases not matched to a gene; V was cut back by 5 bases and J by 6 bases. This CDR3 has 15 residues. CDR3 protein: CASSSTPGQWAEAFF. The CDR3 DNA reads TGTGCCAGCAGTAGTACACCGGGACAGTGGGCTGAAGCTTTCTTT.

This clonotype was observed at least ten times. The gene calls are TRBV28 and TRBJ2-1; D may be TRBD2 (6 bases). Germline V gives CDR1 MDHEN, CDR2 SYDVKM. V was shortened by 8 bases and J by 0 bases, with 17 bases between the two germline ends. This CDR3 contains 16 residues. CDR3 DNA: TGTGCCAGCTCAGTCGCGGGGCCTAGCTCCTACAATGAGCAGTTCTTC. It specifies CASSVAGPSSYNEQFF.

This clonotype was seen at least ten times. The chain links TRBV20-1 to TRBJ1-4; maybe TRBD1 (5 bases). The V gene lost 6 bases and the J gene lost 0 bases, with 17 bases spanning the gap. The CDR3 has 16 residues. Germline V gives CDR1 DFQATT, CDR2 SNEGSKA (reference sequence). The CDR3 bases are TGCAGTGCCCTCCCAGGGAGTTGGGCAACTAATGAAAAACTGTTTTTT. Amino acid sequence: CSALPGSWATNEKLFF.

Ten or more counts support this clonotype. The chain joins TRBV5-1 to TRBJ2-1; D gene unclear. This CDR3 contains 16 residues. CDR1 SGHRS and CDR2 YFSETQ come from the germline V gene. The ends were cut back, 0 bases at V and 0 bases at J, with 10 bases in the middle. CDR3 bases: TGCGCCAGCAGCTTGGACGACCCGAGCTCCTACAATGAGCAGTTCTTC. Amino acid sequence: CASSLDDPSSYNEQFF.

This clonotype was detected ten times or more. The chain recombines TRBV20-1 with TRBJ1-4, with D unclear. Trimming stripped 5 bases from V and 7 bases from J, with 11 bases between. Germline V gene data show CDR1 as DFQATT and CDR2 as SNEGSKA (reference sequence). CDR3 length equals 12 residues. The CDR3 loop is CSAGRHAEKLFF. The CDR3 coding sequence is TGCAGTGCTGGGAGACATGCTGAAAAACTGTTTTTT.

In this sample, this clonotype turned up many times. The V gene is TRBV20-1, the J gene TRBJ2-3, with D maybe TRBD2 (6 bases). The CDR3 extends over 13 amino acids. The germline CDR1 and CDR2 sequences are DFQATT and SNEGSKA (reference sequence). V shed 5 bases and J shed 4 bases, with 13 bases lying between them. The CDR3 nucleotides read TGCAGTGCTCCCATTCGGGGGTCAGATACGCAGTATTTT. This sequence encodes CSAPIRGSDTQYF.

In its sample, this clonotype was seen many times. The chain links TRBV7-9 to TRBJ2-7; the D gene is possibly TRBD2 (5 bases). The germline CDR1 and CDR2 sequences are SEHNR and FQNEAQ (reference sequence). V was cut by 7 bases and J by 4 bases, with 20 bases left in between. This CDR3 region has 15 residues. CDR3 region: CASIPRRASPYEQYF. CDR3 nucleotide sequence: TGTGCCAGCATCCCCCGGCGGGCATCTCCTTACGAGCAGTACTTC.

This clonotype was detected many times. The rearrangement links TRBV7-2 to TRBJ2-5; D possibly corresponds to TRBD1 (6 bases). The germline gives CDR1 SGHTA, CDR2 FQGNSA. The CDR3 sequence is 16 residues long. V lost 5 bases and J 5 bases, leaving 21 bases between the germline ends. CDR3 nucleotides: TGTGCCAGCAGCCCCTCCCACAGGGCCTTCGGGGAGACCCAGTACTTC. It specifies CASSPSHRAFGETQYF. Full variable domain (outside the CDR3, taken from reference TRBV7-2 and TRBJ2-5): GAGVSQSPSNKVTEKGKDVELRCDPISGHTALYWYRQSLGQGLEFLIYFQGNSAPDKSGLPSDRFSAERTGGSVSTLTIQRTQQEDSAVYLCASSPSHRAFGETQYFGPGTRLLVL.

This clonotype was found many times. This chain joins TRBV20-1 and TRBJ2-5; the D gene is possibly TRBD2 (6 bases). This CDR3 is built from 13 residues. CDR1 DFQATT and CDR2 SNEGSKA come from the germline V gene (reference sequence). V was trimmed by 6 bases and J by 2 bases, leaving 13 bases between them. CDR3 loop: CSAPGTGQETQYF. DNA of the CDR3: TGCAGTGCGCCCGGGACTGGACAAGAGACCCAGTACTTC.

This clonotype was seen ten or more times. V gene TRBV27 combines with J gene TRBJ1-1; unclear D gene. This CDR3 is 15 amino acids long. Germline CDR1 and CDR2: MNHEY and SMNVEV (reference sequence). Trimming shortened V by 6 bases and J by 0 bases, and 14 bases separated the two germline ends. The CDR3 DNA follows: TGTGCCAGCAGCCCCACGGGCAGAGTGAACACTGAAGCTTTCTTT. Translating it yields CASSPTGRVNTEAFF.

This clonotype has a count of ten or more. V and J are TRBV5-6 and TRBJ1-1; a weak D match, TRBD1 (6 bases). Germline V CDR1 and CDR2: SGHDT, YYEEEE. This CDR3 region has 14 residues. The V end was cut by 4 bases, the J end by 1 base, with 11 bases between. CDR3 coding DNA: TGTGCCAGCAGCGGCAGGGGCAGGAACACTGAAGCTTTCTTT. Translating gives CASSGRGRNTEAFF.